One TCR beta chain is described in this entry. The antigen is not known. The sample comes from a study of cytomegalovirus exposure and HLA in healthy donors. Study conclusions and caveats: Cytomegalovirus association was listed for approximately 160 TCR beta chains.

Separate from the approximately 700-subject first cohort was the approximately 110-subject validation cohort, to which the donors belonged. The table came from immunoSEQ multiplex PCR; TCRdb's copy has only in-frame clones and leaves some out. Of some 250,000 clones in the sample, less than 95% were seen once. The CDR3 runs to 13 residues. Trimming removed 2 bases from V and 5 bases from J, with 8 bases in between. The V gene's germline CDR1 is MNHEY and CDR2 SVGAGI. Sequencing input: PBMCs. The genes are TRBV6-5 and TRBJ2-3; D ambiguous. This clonotype originated in a woman aged 25 to 39 in good health and CMV-seronegative. The CDR3 sequence: CASSYVAQDTQYF. Written as DNA, the CDR3 is TGTGCCAGCAGTTACGTAGCCCAAGATACGCAGTATTTT.